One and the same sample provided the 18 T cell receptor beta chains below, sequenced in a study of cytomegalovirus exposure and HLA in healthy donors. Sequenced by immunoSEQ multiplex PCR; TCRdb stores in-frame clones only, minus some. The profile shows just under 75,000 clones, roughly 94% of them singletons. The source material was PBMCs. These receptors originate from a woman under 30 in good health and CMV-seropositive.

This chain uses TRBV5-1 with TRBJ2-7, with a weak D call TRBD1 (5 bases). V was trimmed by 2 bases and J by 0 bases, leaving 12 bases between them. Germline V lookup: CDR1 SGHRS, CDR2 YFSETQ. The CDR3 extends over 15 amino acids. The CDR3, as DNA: TGCGCCAGCAGCTTCTCCAGGGTTAGCTCCTACGAGCAGTACTTC. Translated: CASSFSRVSSYEQYF.

In DNA form, the CDR3 reads TGTGCCAGCAGTGAATTGGGCAGGGATTATAATTCACCCCTCCACTTT. As protein: CASSELGRDYNSPLHF. The rearrangement links TRBV25-1 to TRBJ1-6; the D gene is possibly TRBD1 (5 bases). Germline-derived CDR1 and CDR2 are MGHDK and SYGVNS. V lost 1 base, J lost 4 bases, and 11 bases lay in between. CDR3 length: 16 residues. Complete variable domain (other parts from reference TRBV25-1 and TRBJ1-6): EADIYQTPRYLVIGTGKKITLECSQTMGHDKMYWYQQDPGMELHLIHYSYGVNSTEKGDLSSESTVSRIRTEHFPLTLESARPSHTSQYLCASSELGRDYNSPLHFGNGTRLTVT.

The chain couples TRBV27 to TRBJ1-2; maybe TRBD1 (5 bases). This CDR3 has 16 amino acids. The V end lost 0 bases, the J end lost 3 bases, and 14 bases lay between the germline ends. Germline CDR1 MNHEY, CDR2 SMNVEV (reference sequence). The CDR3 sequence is CASSLSAGIRDYGYTF. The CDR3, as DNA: TGTGCCAGCAGTTTATCGGCGGGGATCAGGGACTATGGCTACACCTTC.

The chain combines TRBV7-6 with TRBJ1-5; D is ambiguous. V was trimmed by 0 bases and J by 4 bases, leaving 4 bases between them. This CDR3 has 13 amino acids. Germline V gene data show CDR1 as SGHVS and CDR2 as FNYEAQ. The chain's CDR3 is CASSLASNQPQHF. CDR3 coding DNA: TGTGCCAGCAGCTTAGCGTCGAATCAGCCCCAGCATTTT.

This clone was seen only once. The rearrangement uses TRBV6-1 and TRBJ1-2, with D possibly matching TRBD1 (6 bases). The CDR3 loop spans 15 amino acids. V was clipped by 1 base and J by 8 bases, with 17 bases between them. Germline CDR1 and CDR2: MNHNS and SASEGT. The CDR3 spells CASSEGTRTGIGYTF. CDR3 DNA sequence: TGTGCCAGCAGTGAAGGGACAAGAACAGGGATAGGCTACACCTTC.

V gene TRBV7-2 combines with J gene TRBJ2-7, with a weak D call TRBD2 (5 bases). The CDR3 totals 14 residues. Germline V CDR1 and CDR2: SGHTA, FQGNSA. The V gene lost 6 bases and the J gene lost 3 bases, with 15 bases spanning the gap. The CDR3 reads CASSSYGGLYEQYF. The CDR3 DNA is TGTGCCAGCAGTTCTTACGGCGGGCTCTACGAGCAGTACTTC. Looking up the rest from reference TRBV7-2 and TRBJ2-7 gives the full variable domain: GAGVSQSPSNKVTEKGKDVELRCDPISGHTALYWYRQSLGQGLEFLIYFQGNSAPDKSGLPSDRFSAERTGGSVSTLTIQRTQQEDSAVYLCASSSYGGLYEQYFGPGTRLTVT.

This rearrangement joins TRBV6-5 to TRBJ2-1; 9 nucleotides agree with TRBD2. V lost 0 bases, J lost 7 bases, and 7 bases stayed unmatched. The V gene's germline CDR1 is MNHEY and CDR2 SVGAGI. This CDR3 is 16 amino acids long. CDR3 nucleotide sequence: TGTGCCAGCAGTTACTCGAGCAGCGGGAGGTATAATGAGCAGTTCTTC. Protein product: CASSYSSSGRYNEQFF.

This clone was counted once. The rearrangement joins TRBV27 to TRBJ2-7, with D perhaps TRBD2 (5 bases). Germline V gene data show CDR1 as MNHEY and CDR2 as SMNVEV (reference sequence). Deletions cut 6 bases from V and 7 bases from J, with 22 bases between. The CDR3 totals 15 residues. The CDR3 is CASSLLGGSPGEQYF. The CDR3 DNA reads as TGTGCCAGCAGCCTCCTTGGAGGTAGTCCGGGAGAGCAGTACTTC.

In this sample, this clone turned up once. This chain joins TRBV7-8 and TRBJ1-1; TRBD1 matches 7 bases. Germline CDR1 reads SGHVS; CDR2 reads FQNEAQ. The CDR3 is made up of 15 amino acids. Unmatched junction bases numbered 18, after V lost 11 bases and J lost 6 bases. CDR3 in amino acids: CAVRGSSVGIAEAFF. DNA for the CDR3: TGTGCCGTCAGGGGGTCCAGTGTGGGCATCGCTGAAGCTTTCTTT.

CDR3 DNA sequence: TGTGCCAGCAGTTTTCAGGGGAAGGGCGGGGAGCTGTTTTTT. Its translation is CASSFQGKGGELFF. The chain recombines TRBV2 with TRBJ2-2, with a weak D call TRBD1 (6 bases). This CDR3 spans 14 amino acids. Germline V gives CDR1 SNHLY, CDR2 FYNNEI. V dropped 5 bases and J dropped 7 bases, with 14 bases sitting between them. Variable domain in full (rest from reference TRBV2 and TRBJ2-2): EPEVTQTPSHQVTQMGQEVILRCVPISNHLYFYWYRQILGQKVEFLVSFYNNEISEKSEIFDDQFSVERPDGSNFTLKIRSTKLEDSAMYFCASSFQGKGGELFFGEGSRLTVL.

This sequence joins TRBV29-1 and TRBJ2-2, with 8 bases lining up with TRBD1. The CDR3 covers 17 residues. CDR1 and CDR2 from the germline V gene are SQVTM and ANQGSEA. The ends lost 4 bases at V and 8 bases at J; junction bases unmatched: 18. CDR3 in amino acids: CSVGGQGNHAPKGELFF. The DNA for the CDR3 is TGCAGCGTTGGAGGACAGGGTAATCATGCTCCTAAAGGGGAGCTGTTTTTT.

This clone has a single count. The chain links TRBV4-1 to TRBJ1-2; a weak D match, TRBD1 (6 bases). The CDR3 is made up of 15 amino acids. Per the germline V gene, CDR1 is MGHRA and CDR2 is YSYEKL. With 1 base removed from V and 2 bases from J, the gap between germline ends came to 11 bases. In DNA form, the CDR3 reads TGCGCCAGCAGCCAAGCTTTTACAGGGAACTATGGCTACACCTTC. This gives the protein CASSQAFTGNYGYTF.

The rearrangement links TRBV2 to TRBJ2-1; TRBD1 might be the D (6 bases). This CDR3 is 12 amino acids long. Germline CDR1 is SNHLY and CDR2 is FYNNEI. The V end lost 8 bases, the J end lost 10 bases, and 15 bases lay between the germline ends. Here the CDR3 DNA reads TGTGCCAGCCCTGGGACAAGCCGCGAGCAGTTCTTC. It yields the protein CASPGTSREQFF.

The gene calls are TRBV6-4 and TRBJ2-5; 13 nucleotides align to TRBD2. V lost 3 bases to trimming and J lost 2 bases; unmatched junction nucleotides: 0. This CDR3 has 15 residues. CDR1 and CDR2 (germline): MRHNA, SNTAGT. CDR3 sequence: CASSETSGGQETQYF. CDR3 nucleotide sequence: TGTGCCAGCAGTGAGACTAGCGGGGGGCAAGAGACCCAGTACTTC.

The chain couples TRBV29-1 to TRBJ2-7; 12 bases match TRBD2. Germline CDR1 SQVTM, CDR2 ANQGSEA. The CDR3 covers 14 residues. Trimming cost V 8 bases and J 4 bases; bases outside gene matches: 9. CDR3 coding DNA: TGCAGCATCCTAGCGGGAGGGCCTAGATACGAGCAGTACTTC. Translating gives CSILAGGPRYEQYF.

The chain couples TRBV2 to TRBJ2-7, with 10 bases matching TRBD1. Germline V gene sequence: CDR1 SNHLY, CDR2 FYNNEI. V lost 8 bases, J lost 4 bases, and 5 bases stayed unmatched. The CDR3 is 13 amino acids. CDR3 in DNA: TGTGCCAGCCTGGGACAGGGGATTTACGAGCAGTACTTC. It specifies CASLGQGIYEQYF.

The CDR3 region has the DNA TGTGCCAGCAGCTTAAGCGCCCCCGGGGAGCTGTTTTTT. Encoded protein: CASSLSAPGELFF. The chain links TRBV11-2 to TRBJ2-2, with D unresolved. Germline V gives CDR1 SGHAT, CDR2 FQNNGV. The CDR3 covers 13 residues. The V and J ends lost 2 bases and 6 bases respectively, with 7 bases between them.

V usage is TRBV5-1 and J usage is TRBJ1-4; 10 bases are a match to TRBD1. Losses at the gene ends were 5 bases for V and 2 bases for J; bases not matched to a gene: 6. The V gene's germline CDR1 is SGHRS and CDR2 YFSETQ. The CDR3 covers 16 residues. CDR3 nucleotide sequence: TGCGCCAGCAGTCCCGGGACAGGGGTGACTAATGAAAAACTGTTTTTT. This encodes CASSPGTGVTNEKLFF.